The 10 T cell receptor beta chains in this list originate from one sample, sequenced in a study of read filtering for tumor transcriptome and immune sequencing. From 350 to 500 ng of RNA, a library with molecular barcoded alpha/delta and beta/gamma adaptors was made. TCRdb ran MiXCR on the reads and lists one entry per CDR3 protein. The data hold about 41,000 distinct CDR3 sequences, with roughly an eighth observed a single time. Source material: a population of CD138-negative cells sorted from bone marrow. The receptors here all came from a donor aged 40 or over with multiple myeloma.

Note on this clonotype: Just one base apart from a much larger clone, this may be a read error. The V call is TRBV5-4, the J call TRBJ2-5, with TRBD1 identical over 10 bases. Germline loops: CDR1 SGHNT, CDR2 YYREEE (reference sequence). The CDR3 is 16 amino acids. CDR3 nucleotides: TGTGACAGCAGTTTGTCCGACAGGGGGCTTGGGGAGACCCAGTACTTC. It specifies CDSSLSDRGLGETQYF.

A few counts support this clonotype. As the CDR3 is not closed by the conserved phenylalanine or tryptophan, this likely results from a read error. The chain uses TRBV2 and TRBJ2-5; D gene unclear. The germline V gene encodes CDR1 SNHLY and CDR2 FYNNEI. Trimming took off 6 bases at V and 1 base at J, with 3 bases between the two ends. The CDR3 runs to 11 residues. The CDR3 spells CASSPQETQYL. The CDR3 nucleotides read TGTGCCAGCAGCCCCCAAGAGACCCAGTACCTC.

The chain links TRBV19 to TRBJ1-2, with D possibly TRBD1 on 6 matching bases. The V and J ends lost 3 bases and 4 bases respectively, with 9 bases between them. CDR3 length equals 13 residues. The germline CDR1 and CDR2 sequences are LNHDA and SQIVND (reference sequence). The chain's CDR3 is CASSMQGSYGYTF. Written as DNA, the CDR3 is TGTGCCAGTAGTATGCAGGGGAGCTATGGCTACACCTTC.

This clonotype appeared many times. The chain carries TRBV20-1 and TRBJ1-1, with 9 bases matching TRBD1. The CDR3 covers 15 residues. The V and J ends lost 4 bases and 5 bases, in that order; junction bases with no gene match: 11. The germline V gene encodes CDR1 DFQATT and CDR2 SNEGSKA (reference sequence). CDR3 sequence reads: CSAKGQGLGKTEAFF. The CDR3 DNA is TGCAGTGCTAAAGGACAGGGGCTTGGGAAAACTGAAGCTTTCTTT.

This clonotype came up many times. The chain is built from TRBV2 and TRBJ2-1; perhaps TRBD2 as D (5 bases). V gave up 8 bases and J gave up 4 bases, with 6 bases separating them. The CDR3 is 11 amino acids. CDR1 is SNHLY and CDR2 is FYNNEI in the germline V gene. The CDR3 is CASGLYNEQFF. The DNA for the CDR3 is TGTGCCAGCGGACTTTACAATGAGCAGTTCTTC.

The sample holds many counts of this clonotype. V gene TRBV19 combines with J gene TRBJ2-1, with D possibly matching TRBD2 (6 bases). CDR1 is LNHDA, CDR2 SQIVND, per germline (reference sequence). The CDR3 spans 16 residues. V lost 4 bases to trimming and J lost 4 bases, with 17 bases between them. The CDR3 reads CASSKTRSSTYNEQFF. CDR3 sequence (DNA): TGTGCCAGTAGTAAGACTAGGAGTTCCACTTACAATGAGCAGTTCTTC.

This clonotype came up many times. The chain combines TRBV24-1 with TRBJ2-1; D possibly matches TRBD1 or TRBD2 (5 bases each). This CDR3 spans 15 amino acids. Per germline, CDR1 KGHDR and CDR2 SFDVKD. V was pared by 6 bases and J by 7 bases, with 18 bases between. This chain's CDR3 is CATSPGTKNGNEQFF. Written as DNA, the CDR3 is TGTGCCACCAGTCCGGGGACGAAAAACGGTAATGAGCAGTTCTTC.

Comments on this clonotype: Given a much more abundant clone one base away, this may be a read error. The chain is built from TRBV19 and TRBJ2-7, with D maybe TRBD1 (8 bases). The CDR3 contains 15 residues. The V gene's germline CDR1 is LNHDA and CDR2 SQIVND (reference sequence). The ends were cut back, 5 bases at V and 2 bases at J, with 16 bases in the middle. CDR3 nucleotide sequence: TGTGCCAGTAGTCCCAGGACAGGGAGGGCCTACGAGCAGTACTTC. It yields the protein CASSPRTGRAYEQYF.

A note on this clonotype: A read error may explain this, as a much larger clone is one base away. This chain joins TRBV29-1 and TRBJ2-3, with TRBD1 identical over 7 bases. This CDR3 has 16 amino acids. The V gene's germline CDR1 is SQVTM and CDR2 ANQGSEA. The V segment lost 6 bases and the J segment 2 bases; nucleotides outside the gene matches: 14. CDR3 DNA sequence: TGCAGCGTGGAAACCGGGACAGAGGGCTACACAGATACGCAGTATTTT. It translates to CSVETGTEGYTDTQYF.

This clonotype was picked up many times. V and J are TRBV10-1 and TRBJ2-2; no reliable D call. The V end lost 10 bases, the J end lost 6 bases, and 9 bases lay between the germline ends. The CDR3 sequence is 11 residues long. CDR1 is WNHNN and CDR2 is SYGVQD in the germline V gene (reference sequence). CDR3 sequence: CATQSSGELFF. The CDR3 bases are TGCGCCACACAGTCGTCCGGGGAGCTGTTTTTT.